The TCR beta chain under discussion was sequenced for a study of T cell responses to AZD1222 COVID-19 vaccine. A remark on this clone: Its antigen is still unknown.

The study, taken as a whole, reports: Most donors were white British and more were female, and clonal diversity was possibly underestimated. AZD1222 recipients seropositive at baseline numbered only five to seven.

Trimming removed 2 bases from V and 3 bases from J, with 19 bases in between. The CDR3 length is 17 residues. Germline CDR1 MNHEY, CDR2 SVGEGT. Some clones are missing from TCRdb's copy, which holds only in-frame ones; the method was immunoSEQ multiplex PCR. The table shows about 190,000 clones, with about 92% occurring only once. The chain combines TRBV6-2 or TRBV6-3 with TRBJ1-2; D may be TRBD1 (6 bases). The sequence came from an adult who received the MenACWY meningococcal vaccine as a control. The material sequenced was peripheral blood, taken 28 days after the second dose of the MenACWY control vaccine. The chain's CDR3 is CASSYPIGGLGDYGYTF. CDR3 coding DNA: TGTGCCAGCAGTTACCCGATTGGGGGGCTGGGCGACTATGGCTACACCTTC.